The present TCR beta chain was sequenced within a study of T cell responses to AZD1222 COVID-19 vaccine. Study-level points and caveats: Most donors were white British and more were female, and clonal diversity was possibly underestimated.

J gave up 3 bases and V 3 bases, and 3 bases lay outside the gene matches. Germline V CDR1 and CDR2: SGHNT, YYREEE (reference sequence). This CDR3 has 13 amino acids. As for this clone: Its target is unknown.

The protocol was immunoSEQ multiplex PCR, while the TCRdb copy is restricted to in-frame clones and leaves out a portion. This table holds 110,000 to 150,000 clones, about 91% found once. This TCR derives from an adult in good health. The genes are TRBV5-4 and TRBJ2-7; 7 bases are shared with TRBD1. This specimen was peripheral blood, taken on day 0 of AZD1222 vaccination. This CDR3 reads CASSSGTVYEQYF. The CDR3, as DNA: TGTGCCAGCAGCTCCGGGACAGTCTACGAGCAGTACTTC.